This T cell receptor beta chain was captured by sequencing in a study of metastatic and nonmetastatic thyroid tumors (TCRdb year 2020). Regarding the complete study: For patients with malignant and with benign thyroid disease, the researchers compared repertoires between peripheral blood samples and tumor or nodule tissue samples.

This clone was observed many times. Its target antigen remains unknown. No much larger clonotype is one base removed from it; base qualities were not supplied. Library generation was performed with PCR. The listed sequencing device is Illumina HiSeq 4000. High-throughput sequencing was used to profile the TCR beta-chain CDR3 region of each patient. The paper's data handling went like this. CDR3 differences across clinicopathological groups were used to build a classifier for discriminating distant-metastatic papillary thyroid cancer patients. Repertoire diversity was assessed with the Shannon index, and tumor-blood repertoire similarity with the Morisita-Horn index. TCRdb applied fastp at Q25 and MiXCR to the public reads, then kept only in-frame beta chains. The V and J calls shown here were made by TCRdb, not taken from the authors' results. This sample comprises 50,000 to 70,000 clones, more than 3.5% of them detected only once. Under 25% of the sample rests with the top ten.

Study-wide findings and limitations: In both blood and tumor samples, malignant tumors were reported to have significantly higher TCR beta diversity than benign nodules.

None of the patients had been given any treatment before thyroid surgery. Patient clinical samples collected from about 2012 to 2018 were retrospectively analysed using T-cell receptor beta sequencing. The CDR3 sequence holds 15 residues, the cysteine and phenylalanine included. CDR3 DNA is the only sequence kept; it has 45 bases, read in frame from the first base. The germline V gene specifies MNHNS as CDR1 and SASEGT as CDR2. V and J lose 5 bases and 9 bases, and a span of 20 bases separates them. Recombination connected TRBV6-1 to TRBJ2-1, with the D gene call left open. Specimen: blood. The TCR sequence derives from a female donor with papillary thyroid cancer or a benign thyroid nodule (not recorded which). Some clones in this sample may be carry-over from other donors' samples. The bases are TGTGCCAGCAGTTACTTGGGCCATTCCCAGTCTGAGCAGTTCTTC. This codes for CASSYLGHSQSEQFF.